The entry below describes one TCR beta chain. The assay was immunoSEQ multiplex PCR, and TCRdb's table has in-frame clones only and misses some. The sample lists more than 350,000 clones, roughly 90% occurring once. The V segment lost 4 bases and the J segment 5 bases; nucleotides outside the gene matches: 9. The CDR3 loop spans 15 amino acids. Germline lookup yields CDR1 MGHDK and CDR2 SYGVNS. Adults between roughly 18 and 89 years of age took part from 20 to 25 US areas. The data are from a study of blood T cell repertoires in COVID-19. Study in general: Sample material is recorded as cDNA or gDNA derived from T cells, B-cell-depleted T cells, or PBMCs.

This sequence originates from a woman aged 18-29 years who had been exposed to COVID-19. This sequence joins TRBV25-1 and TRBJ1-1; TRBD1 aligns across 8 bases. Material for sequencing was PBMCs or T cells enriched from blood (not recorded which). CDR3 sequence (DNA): TGTGCCAGCAGTGCTCCTCAGGGGGCATGGACTGAAGCTTTCTTT. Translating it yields CASSAPQGAWTEAFF.